A single sample is the source of the 25 T cell receptor beta chains below, sequenced in a study of T cells and Merkel cell carcinoma outcomes. Clones were sequenced by immunoSEQ multiplex PCR, and TCRdb holds only the in-frame ones, with some missing. This table has around 6,000 clones, roughly 77% appearing once. The sample consisted of tumor tissue from Merkel cell carcinoma. These receptors were collected from a human donor with Merkel cell carcinoma. Some clones in this sample may be carry-over from other donors' samples.

The chain joins TRBV7-2 to TRBJ1-5, with no clear D. This CDR3 region has 13 residues. Trimming took off 3 bases at V and 7 bases at J, with 10 bases between the two ends. Germline CDR1 is SGHTA and CDR2 is FQGNSA. This CDR3 reads CASSFNGEQPQHF. The CDR3 DNA reads as TGTGCCAGCAGCTTTAACGGTGAACAGCCCCAGCATTTT.

The rearrangement links TRBV7-6 to TRBJ2-5; D is ambiguous. The CDR3 contains 11 residues. V was shortened by 0 bases and J by 7 bases, with 3 bases between the two germline ends. Per germline, CDR1 SGHVS and CDR2 FNYEAQ. Here the CDR3 DNA reads TGTGCCAGCAGCTTAGCGCGGACCCAGTACTTC. Translation gives CASSLARTQYF.

The V and J genes are TRBV28 and TRBJ1-2; no reliable D call. The germline CDR1 and CDR2 sequences are MDHEN and SYDVKM. Trimming took off 3 bases at V and 0 bases at J, with 8 bases between the two ends. The CDR3 sequence is 14 residues long. The CDR3 DNA reads as TGTGCCAGCAGTTTCGGCTCAGCTAACTATGGCTACACCTTC. As protein: CASSFGSANYGYTF.

V and J are TRBV7-2 and TRBJ2-3; D call uncertain. The V gene lost 3 bases and the J gene lost 2 bases, with 9 bases spanning the gap. Per germline, CDR1 SGHTA and CDR2 FQGNSA. The CDR3 runs to 14 residues. The CDR3 coding sequence is TGTGCCAGCAGCTTGGCGGCCACCACAGATACGCAGTATTTT. Protein product: CASSLAATTDTQYF.

V is TRBV28 and J is TRBJ2-5; weak D call: TRBD2 (6 bases). Looked up from germline, CDR1 is MDHEN and CDR2 is SYDVKM. Trimming pared 5 bases from V and 4 bases from J, leaving 14 bases between. This CDR3 spans 14 amino acids. The chain's CDR3 is CASSLQGGGETQYF. The CDR3 nucleotides are TGTGCCAGCAGTCTCCAGGGAGGTGGAGAGACCCAGTACTTC.

This chain links TRBV11-3 with TRBJ2-5, with 9 bases lining up with TRBD2. Germline loops: CDR1 SGHNT, CDR2 YENEEA. With 5 bases clipped from V and 7 bases from J, the junction kept 8 bases outside the gene matches. This CDR3 comprises 14 residues. The CDR3 spells CASSPGTSLGTQYF. In DNA, the CDR3 is TGTGCCAGCAGCCCGGGGACTAGCCTTGGGACCCAGTACTTC.

The rearrangement uses TRBV5-1 and TRBJ1-3; 7 bases are shared with TRBD1. Germline V gene data show CDR1 as SGHRS and CDR2 as YFSETQ. The V gene end was trimmed by 4 bases and the J gene end by 0 bases; junction bases not matched to a gene: 4. The CDR3 loop spans 15 amino acids. CDR3 sequence: CASSADRASGNTIYF. Here the CDR3 DNA reads TGCGCCAGCAGCGCCGACAGGGCCTCTGGAAACACCATATATTTT.

This clone was seen a few times. V is TRBV30 and J is TRBJ2-3; 7 bases fit TRBD2. Trimming cost V 2 bases and J 3 bases; bases outside gene matches: 8. The CDR3 spans 15 residues. CDR1 is GTSNPN and CDR2 is SVGIG in the germline V gene (reference sequence). The CDR3 sequence is CAWSSRDYMTDTQYF. CDR3 DNA sequence: TGTGCCTGGAGTTCACGGGACTACATGACAGATACGCAGTATTTT.

V and J are TRBV27 and TRBJ1-2; no reliable D call. The germline V gene encodes CDR1 MNHEY and CDR2 SMNVEV (reference sequence). V shed 5 bases and J shed 3 bases, with 10 bases lying between them. The CDR3 runs 13 residues. In nucleotides, the CDR3 is TGTGCCAGCAGTACATGGACGGACTATGGCTACACCTTC. Amino acid sequence: CASSTWTDYGYTF.

This clone was found once. The junction shows a germline mismatch at one end, possibly a read error. V usage is TRBV19 and J usage is TRBJ1-5, with TRBD1 matching 7 bases. Germline CDR1 reads LNHDA; CDR2 reads SQIVND (reference sequence). There are 16 residues in the CDR3. The CDR3 nucleotides are TGTGCCAGTAGATGGGGTACAGGGGACAGCAATCAGCTCCAGCATTTT. This encodes CASRWGTGDSNQLQHF. Filled out from reference TRBV19 and TRBJ1-5, the complete variable domain reads DGGITQSPKYLFRKEGQNVTLSCEQNLNHDAMYWYRQDPGQGLRLIYYSQIVNDFQKGDIAEGYSVSREKKESFPLTVTSAQKNPTAFYLCASRWGTGDSNQLQHFGDGTRLSIL.

V usage is TRBV7-3 and J usage is TRBJ2-7, with D maybe TRBD2 (6 bases). Germline V gene lookup returns CDR1 SGHTA and CDR2 FQGTGA. The CDR3 is 13 residues long. Between the trimmed V and J ends, which lost 5 bases and 5 bases, there was a span of 13 bases. The CDR3 protein is CASSPTTRDEQYF. The CDR3 DNA is TGTGCCAGCAGCCCGACGACTAGAGACGAGCAGTACTTC.

V is TRBV7-9 and J is TRBJ1-5; D is unclear. Germline V CDR1 and CDR2: SEHNR, FQNEAQ (reference sequence). Deletions cut 1 base from V and 0 bases from J, with 4 bases between. This CDR3 is 14 amino acids long. This CDR3 reads CASSLVGSNQPQHF. For the CDR3, the DNA is TGTGCCAGCAGCTTAGTTGGTAGCAATCAGCCCCAGCATTTT. Filled out from reference TRBV7-9 and TRBJ1-5, the complete variable domain reads DTGVSQNPRHKITKRGQNVTFRCDPISEHNRLYWYRQTLGQGPEFLTYFQNEAQLEKSRLLSDRFSAERPKGSFSTLEIQRTEQGDSAMYLCASSLVGSNQPQHFGDGTRLSIL.

There are a few counts of this clone. This chain links TRBV5-6 with TRBJ2-7, with D unclear. Germline CDR1 and CDR2: SGHDT and YYEEEE. V gave up 0 bases and J gave up 2 bases, with 0 bases separating them. This CDR3 comprises 11 residues. As DNA, the CDR3 is TGTGCCAGCAGCTTGGCCTACGAGCAGTACTTC. It translates to CASSLAYEQYF. Looking up the rest from reference TRBV5-6 and TRBJ2-7 gives the full variable domain: DAGVTQSPTHLIKTRGQQVTLRCSPKSGHDTVSWYQQALGQGPQFIFQYYEEEERQRGNFPDRFSGHQFPNYSSELNVNALLLGDSALYLCASSLAYEQYFGPGTRLTVT.

V is TRBV5-1 and J is TRBJ2-7, with 8 bases that match TRBD1. Germline V gene data show CDR1 as SGHRS and CDR2 as YFSETQ. The CDR3 spans 15 residues. The trim removed 1 base at V and 4 bases at J, leaving 7 bases unmatched. CDR3 protein: CASSLRDRGAYEQYF. CDR3 sequence (DNA): TGCGCCAGCAGCTTGAGAGACAGGGGTGCGTACGAGCAGTACTTC. Full variable domain (missing parts from reference TRBV5-1 and TRBJ2-7): KAGVTQTPRYLIKTRGQQVTLSCSPISGHRSVSWYQQTPGQGLQFLFEYFSETQRNKGNFPGRFSGRQFSNSRSEMNVSTLELGDSALYLCASSLRDRGAYEQYFGPGTRLTVT.

This chain connects TRBV9 to TRBJ1-4, with a weak D call TRBD1 (5 bases). The CDR3 is 15 amino acids. V was trimmed by 0 bases and J by 5 bases, leaving 11 bases between them. CDR1 and CDR2 (germline): SGDLS, YYNGEE. CDR3 sequence: CASSVARGLNEKLFF. CDR3 sequence (DNA): TGTGCCAGCAGCGTAGCTCGGGGGTTGAATGAAAAACTGTTTTTT.

The gene calls are TRBV28 and TRBJ2-3, with TRBD2 matching over 10 bases. V was pared by 6 bases and J by 5 bases, with 2 bases of the junction left unmatched. CDR3 length equals 13 residues. Germline CDR1 is MDHEN and CDR2 is SYDVKM. The CDR3 DNA follows: TGTGCCAGCAGGGCTAGCGGGAGAGATACGCAGTATTTT. Protein product: CASRASGRDTQYF.

This clone occurred a few times. The V call is TRBV9, the J call TRBJ2-2, with D possibly matching TRBD2 (6 bases). Germline values: CDR1 SGDLS, CDR2 YYNGEE. CDR3 length equals 14 residues. V lost 3 bases and J lost 1, with 7 bases in between. The CDR3 coding sequence is TGTGCCAGCAGCGAGCGGGTGAACACCGGGGAGCTGTTTTTT. Amino acid sequence: CASSERVNTGELFF.

The chain recombines TRBV11-2 with TRBJ2-7, with 11 positions matching TRBD1. CDR1 is SGHAT and CDR2 is FQNNGV in the germline V gene. The CDR3 is 14 amino acids. Trimming at V came to 5 bases and at J to 4 bases, leaving 4 bases not matched to a gene. The CDR3 bases are TGTGCCAGCAGCCCCGGACAGGGGGCTTACGAGCAGTACTTC. Translation: CASSPGQGAYEQYF.

This clone appeared a single time. The chain links TRBV9 to TRBJ2-5; D is tentatively TRBD1 or TRBD2 (7 bases each). The V end lost 3 bases, the J end lost 6 bases, and 21 bases lay between the germline ends. This CDR3 contains 16 residues. Germline lookup yields CDR1 SGDLS and CDR2 YYNGEE. In nucleotides, the CDR3 is TGTGCCAGCAGCGAAAGGCCCAGGGGGGGAGGGAAGACCCAGTACTTC. This sequence encodes CASSERPRGGGKTQYF. The full variable domain, in which reference TRBV9 and TRBJ2-5 provide the parts outside the CDR3, is DSGVTQTPKHLITATGQRVTLRCSPRSGDLSVYWYQQSLDQGLQFLIQYYNGEERAKGNILERFSAQQFPDLHSELNLSSLELGDSALYFCASSERPRGGGKTQYFGPGTRLLVL.

This clone is medium-sized (0.01 to 0.1%) in the sample. The chain combines TRBV5-1 with TRBJ1-1, with D uncertain. The CDR3 totals 16 residues. The germline gives CDR1 SGHRS, CDR2 YFSETQ. The V end was cut by 0 bases, the J end by 0 bases, with 12 bases between. In DNA, the CDR3 is TGCGCCAGCAGCTTGGGGACCTTCCATTTGAACACTGAAGCTTTCTTT. Its translation: CASSLGTFHLNTEAFF.

This clone came up a few times. V is TRBV19 and J is TRBJ1-3; unclear D gene. The CDR3 consists of 16 residues. Trimming pared 3 bases from V and 0 bases from J, leaving 12 bases between. From germline, CDR1 is LNHDA and CDR2 SQIVND (reference sequence). The CDR3 is CASSIPRSSSGNTIYF. CDR3 DNA sequence: TGTGCCAGTAGTATCCCTCGTTCTAGCTCTGGAAACACCATATATTTT. The entire variable domain, with the rest obtained from reference TRBV19 and TRBJ1-3, is as follows: DGGITQSPKYLFRKEGQNVTLSCEQNLNHDAMYWYRQDPGQGLRLIYYSQIVNDFQKGDIAEGYSVSREKKESFPLTVTSAQKNPTAFYLCASSIPRSSSGNTIYFGEGSWLTVV.

This sequence joins TRBV4-2 and TRBJ2-3, with 7 positions matching TRBD2. V lost 0 bases, J lost 0 bases, and 6 bases stayed unmatched. There are 17 residues in the CDR3. CDR1 is LGHNA and CDR2 is YNFKEQ in the germline V gene. CDR3 in DNA: TGTGCCAGCAGCCAAGATCTAGCGGCCCTCAGCACAGATACGCAGTATTTT. Its protein product is CASSQDLAALSTDTQYF.

The chain combines TRBV9 with TRBJ2-3, with D possibly being TRBD2 (7 bases). The CDR3 is made up of 15 amino acids. The V gene's germline CDR1 is SGDLS and CDR2 YYNGEE. V was clipped by 0 bases and J by 4 bases, with 12 bases between them. The DNA for the CDR3 is TGTGCCAGCAGCGTAGCTGGGGGGGCCGCAGATACGCAGTATTTT. This sequence encodes CASSVAGGAADTQYF.

This clone was counted only a few times. V gene TRBV7-9 combines with J gene TRBJ2-1; D unclear. The V end lost 10 bases, the J end lost 7 bases, and 20 bases lay between the germline ends. Germline V gene sequence: CDR1 SEHNR, CDR2 FQNEAQ (reference sequence). The CDR3 sequence is 14 residues long. The CDR3, as DNA: TGTGCCAACACCCGGACCTACACAGCGAATGAGCAGTTCTTC. Translating gives CANTRTYTANEQFF.

The V gene is TRBV4-2, the J gene TRBJ2-7; D unresolved. The V and J ends lost 1 base and 1 base respectively, with 8 bases between them. CDR3 length: 14 amino acids. Germline V gene data show CDR1 as LGHNA and CDR2 as YNFKEQ. CDR3: CASSQVVASYEQYF. Written as DNA, the CDR3 is TGTGCCAGCAGCCAAGTGGTGGCTTCCTACGAGCAGTACTTC.